The entry below describes one TCR beta chain. Germline V gives CDR1 SEHNR, CDR2 FQNEAQ (reference sequence). The CDR3 consists of 14 residues. Trimming took 9 bases from V and 3 from J; bases not matched to a gene: 8. The data originate from a study of T cell responses to AZD1222 COVID-19 vaccine. The protocol was immunoSEQ multiplex PCR, while the TCRdb copy is restricted to in-frame clones and leaves out a portion. The repertoire holds 90,000 to 130,000 clones, with 85% to 95% as singletons. The receptor was isolated from an adult in good health. The sequencing here drew on peripheral blood, taken on day 0 of AZD1222 vaccination. V usage is TRBV7-9 and J usage is TRBJ2-1; TRBD1 matches 7 bases. The CDR3 protein is CASRGRLYYNEQFF. CDR3 nucleotide sequence: TGTGCCAGTAGGGGGCGGCTATACTACAATGAGCAGTTCTTC.